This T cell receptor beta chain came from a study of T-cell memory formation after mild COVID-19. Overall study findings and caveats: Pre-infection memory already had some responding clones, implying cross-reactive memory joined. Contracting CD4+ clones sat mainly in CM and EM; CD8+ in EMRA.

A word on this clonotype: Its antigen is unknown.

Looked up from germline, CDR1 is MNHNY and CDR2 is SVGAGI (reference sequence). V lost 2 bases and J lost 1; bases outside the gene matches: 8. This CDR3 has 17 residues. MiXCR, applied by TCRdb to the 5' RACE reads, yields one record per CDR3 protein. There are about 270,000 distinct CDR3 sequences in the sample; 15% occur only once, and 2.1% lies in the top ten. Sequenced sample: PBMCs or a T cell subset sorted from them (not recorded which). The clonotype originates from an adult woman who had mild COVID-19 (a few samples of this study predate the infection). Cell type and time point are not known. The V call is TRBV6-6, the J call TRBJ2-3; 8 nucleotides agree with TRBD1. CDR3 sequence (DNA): TGTGCCAGCAGTTACCTGGCAGGGGGCCTCGGCACAGATACGCAGTATTTT. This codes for CASSYLAGGLGTDTQYF.